This TCR beta chain was documented in a study of T-cell reconstitution after alpha-beta-depleted transplantation in children. Whole-study findings and limits: The study traced high day-60 TCRbeta diversity in some patients to surviving recipient T cells and thymic progenitors. A year had passed since transplant, and T-cell counts and diversity by then came mostly from newly produced T cells. The study reportedly traced alpha-beta T cells about two months after transplant to several hundred expanded graft clones.

Unique molecular identifiers were built into the TCRbeta library. TCRdb analysed the PCR reads with MiXCR anew, one entry per CDR3 protein. The sample lists 300,000 to 400,000 distinct CDR3 sequences; approximately 20% were seen once. CDR3 length equals 15 residues. CDR1 is SEHNR, CDR2 FQNEAQ, per germline (reference sequence). Trimming stripped 2 bases from V and 5 bases from J, with 13 bases between. This clonotype was detected only a few times. Its specificity is not known. The clonotype was recovered from a male patient between 5 and 17 years old who had a stem cell transplant for acute lymphoblastic leukemia, so the T cells may come from the graft donor. This chain uses TRBV7-9 with TRBJ2-4; D is perhaps TRBD1 (5 bases). Source: PBMCs, mostly from graft donor cells, taken 180 days after TCRalphabeta/CD19-depleted stem cell transplant. The CDR3 spells CASSLFWGEENIQYF. In DNA, the CDR3 is TGTGCCAGCAGCTTATTTTGGGGCGAGGAAAACATTCAGTACTTC.